The source of this TCR beta chain is a study of siplizumab effects on memory and regulatory T cells. The study's findings and limits: The authors could not assign a naive or memory phenotype to roughly 75-95% of proliferating CD4+ or CD8+ clones. The study found naive T cells seemingly more diverse than memory cells and seemingly major alloresponse contributors. There were only a minor fraction of alloreactive clones that mapped to unstimulated subsets.

In germline, CDR1 is MDHEN, CDR2 SYDVKM. This CDR3 comprises 15 residues. Trimming left V 6 bases short and J 2 bases short, with 16 bases between. Per individual sample, 85,000 to 100,000 TCR templates were assayed. Here immunoSEQ multiplex PCR was the method, and the copy in TCRdb shows in-frame clones only, minus some. The table has about 100,000 clones, about 95% seen once. As regards this clone: The antigen is unknown.

The rearrangement links TRBV28 to TRBJ2-5; D gene uncertain. The source of this sequence is a human donor in good health. The sequencing sample was made of non-Treg CD4+ T cells sorted from blood. Here the CDR3 reads CASRYGAVKQETQYF. CDR3 bases: TGTGCCAGCAGGTACGGTGCGGTTAAACAAGAGACCCAGTACTTC.